This T cell receptor beta chain derives from a study of blood T cell repertoires in COVID-19. Libraries were prepared by immunoSEQ multiplex PCR; TCRdb keeps only in-frame clonotypes and omits some of them. The data show around 23,000 clones, with approximately 90% seen just once and 18% held by the top ten. The V end lost 1 base, the J end lost 4 bases, and 16 bases lay between the germline ends. Germline CDR1 LGHNA, CDR2 YNFKEQ. CDR3 size: 16 residues. This TCR came from a man in his 70s with active COVID-19. This sequence joins TRBV4-2 and TRBJ1-1; D remains unclear. The material sequenced was peripheral blood. The DNA of the CDR3 is TGTGCCAGCAGCCAAGTCGAGGCGCCCGACGGCACTGAAGCTTTCTTT. It codes for CASSQVEAPDGTEAFF.